This T cell receptor (beta chain) emerged from a study of T cells in Graves' hyperthyroidism and ophthalmopathy. CDR3 length: 14 residues. Per the germline V gene, CDR1 is LNHDA and CDR2 is SQIVND (reference sequence). Trimming stripped 5 bases from V and 2 bases from J, with 12 bases between. Investigators excluded patients with uncontrolled infection, other autoimmune disease, pregnancy or lactation. Amplified TCR beta CDR3 regions derived from RNA transcripts. An initial round of RT-PCR targeting the TCR CDR3 relied on the HTBI primer set. One entry per CDR3 protein, called by TCRdb with MiXCR from the multiplex PCR reads. The table lists more than 550,000 distinct CDR3 sequences, around 20% of them singletons, with approximately 16% in the top ten.

What was sequenced was blood. V is TRBV19 and J is TRBJ1-1, with D perhaps TRBD1 (6 bases). The TCR was taken from a woman between 45 and 65 years old with Graves' hyperthyroidism that later progressed to Graves' ophthalmopathy. The CDR3 here is CASSHLDRNTEAFF. CDR3 DNA: TGTGCCAGTAGTCATTTGGACAGAAACACTGAAGCTTTCTTT.